A single sample gave rise to the 22 T cell receptor beta chains below, sequenced in a study of blood T cell repertoires in COVID-19. Produced via immunoSEQ multiplex PCR; TCRdb's table is partial and in-frame only. The table has some 150,000 clones, around 84% seen once; the top ten hold about 14%. The sample consisted of peripheral blood. All receptors come from a woman in her 70s with COVID-19, enrolled during active disease.

This clone was seen a handful of times. V usage is TRBV19 and J usage is TRBJ1-1, with D unresolved. CDR1 and CDR2 (germline): LNHDA, SQIVND (reference sequence). Trimming stripped 4 bases from V and 2 bases from J, with 11 bases between. There are 14 residues in the CDR3. CDR3 sequence (DNA): TGTGCCAGTAGTACCACAGTTCTCAACACTGAAGCTTTCTTT. Encoded protein: CASSTTVLNTEAFF.

The rearrangement links TRBV18 to TRBJ2-1; D is unresolved. The CDR3 has 14 amino acids. V lost 4 bases, J lost 5 bases, and 12 bases lay in between. Germline V gives CDR1 KGHSH, CDR2 LQKENI. DNA for the CDR3: TGTGCCAGCTCACTCACGGGTGGAGACAATGAGCAGTTCTTC. Translating it yields CASSLTGGDNEQFF.

The table lists this clone with a few counts. The chain joins TRBV29-1 to TRBJ1-2; 8 bases line up with TRBD1. Germline V gene lookup returns CDR1 SQVTM and CDR2 ANQGSEA. The CDR3 covers 13 residues. The V segment lost 2 bases and the J segment 4 bases; nucleotides outside the gene matches: 3. CDR3 residues: CSVEFDRGYGYTF. The CDR3 region has the DNA TGCAGCGTTGAATTCGACAGGGGCTATGGCTACACCTTC.

The chain combines TRBV2 with TRBJ1-5; 9 bases fit TRBD1. Trimming cost V 5 bases and J 2 bases; bases outside gene matches: 16. The CDR3 is 19 residues long. Germline CDR1 and CDR2: SNHLY and FYNNEI. The CDR3, as DNA: TGTGCCAGCAGTAAGGGGGGGACAGGGCCCCTTGGGGGCAATCAGCCCCAGCATTTT. Amino acids: CASSKGGTGPLGGNQPQHF.

This clone occurred once. The gene calls are TRBV10-3 and TRBJ2-1; D remains ambiguous. V was trimmed by 2 bases and J by 5 bases, leaving 10 bases between them. CDR3 length equals 14 residues. Per the germline V gene, CDR1 is ENHRY and CDR2 is SYGVKD. CDR3 bases: TGTGCCATCAGTGAGGGGCGAAATAACAATGAGCAGTTCTTC. Protein sequence: CAISEGRNNNEQFF.

This clone came up once. J is TRBJ1-5 and V is TRBV9, with TRBD1 identical over 9 bases. There are 15 residues in the CDR3. Germline-derived CDR1 and CDR2 are SGDLS and YYNGEE. The ends lost 3 bases at V and 7 bases at J; junction bases unmatched: 8. CDR3 sequence reads: CASSAGTGLQQPQHF. Written as DNA, the CDR3 is TGTGCCAGCAGCGCTGGGACAGGGCTTCAACAGCCCCAGCATTTT.

This clone was seen just once. This chain uses TRBV19 with TRBJ1-5; D gene unclear. V was cut by 5 bases and J by 0 bases, with 11 bases left in between. The CDR3 has 15 amino acids. Germline V gene data show CDR1 as LNHDA and CDR2 as SQIVND (reference sequence). CDR3 DNA sequence: TGTGCCAGTAGTTTGGTCCGCGATAGCAATCAGCCCCAGCATTTT. Protein product: CASSLVRDSNQPQHF.

This clone was seen just once. V gene TRBV11-2 combines with J gene TRBJ2-4, with D possibly matching TRBD2 (7 bases). Germline V gene data show CDR1 as SGHAT and CDR2 as FQNNGV. Trimming took off 1 base at V and 3 bases at J, with 22 bases between the two ends. The CDR3 runs to 19 residues. The CDR3 loop is CASSLGFRAGGLSKNIQYF. CDR3 coding DNA: TGTGCCAGCAGCTTAGGCTTCAGGGCCGGGGGGCTGAGCAAAAACATTCAGTACTTC. The full variable domain, in which reference TRBV11-2 and TRBJ2-4 provide the parts outside the CDR3, is EAGVAQSPRYKIIEKRQSVAFWCNPISGHATLYWYQQILGQGPKLLIQFQNNGVVDDSQLPKDRFSAERLKGVDSTLKIQPAKLEDSAVYLCASSLGFRAGGLSKNIQYFGAGTRLSVL.

The genes are TRBV4-1 and TRBJ1-5; 7 bases line up with TRBD1. Unmatched junction bases numbered 12, after V lost 2 bases and J lost 2 bases. The CDR3 is 18 amino acids. Germline loops: CDR1 MGHRA, CDR2 YSYEKL. The CDR3 here is CASSQINRGSGGNQPQHF. The CDR3 nucleotides are TGCGCCAGCAGCCAAATAAACAGGGGCTCCGGGGGCAATCAGCCCCAGCATTTT.

The rearrangement joins TRBV15 to TRBJ2-7, with TRBD1 as a possible D gene (6 bases). The germline CDR1 and CDR2 sequences are LNHNV and YYDKDF (reference sequence). CDR3 length equals 14 residues. The germline V and J ends were trimmed by 3 bases and 6 bases, with 15 bases remaining between them. The CDR3 DNA follows: TGTGCCACCAGCAGCCGGGACACCGGCGTCGAGCAGTACGTC. It encodes CATSSRDTGVEQYV.

The rearrangement uses TRBV24-1 and TRBJ1-5; D gene unclear. Germline CDR1 reads KGHDR; CDR2 reads SFDVKD. The CDR3 is 16 residues long. V was shortened by 5 bases and J by 1 base, with 14 bases between the two germline ends. CDR3 nucleotide sequence: TGTGCCACCAGTGCAAATTTCGGCGGGAGCAATCAGCCCCAGCATTTT. Protein: CATSANFGGSNQPQHF.

This clone was seen once. The J gene is TRBJ2-7, the V gene TRBV7-2; 12 bases align to TRBD2. Germline-derived CDR1 and CDR2 are SGHTA and FQGNSA. The CDR3 loop spans 14 amino acids. J gave up 4 bases and V 5 bases, and 3 bases lay outside the gene matches. CDR3 region: CASSGLAGKYEQYF. CDR3 coding DNA: TGTGCCAGCAGCGGACTAGCGGGAAAGTACGAGCAGTACTTC.

The chain joins TRBV5-5 to TRBJ1-4; 8 bases line up with TRBD1. In germline, CDR1 is SGHKS, CDR2 YYEKEE (reference sequence). The CDR3 is made up of 15 amino acids. J gave up 5 bases and V 0 bases, and 3 bases lay outside the gene matches. In DNA, the CDR3 is TGTGCCAGCAGCTTGGGGGCAGGGGGCAATGAAAAACTGTTTTTT. Encoded protein: CASSLGAGGNEKLFF.

The rearrangement links TRBV5-6 to TRBJ1-5; no firm D call. This CDR3 is 15 amino acids long. Trimming took off 1 base at V and 0 bases at J, with 8 bases between the two ends. Germline values: CDR1 SGHDT, CDR2 YYEEEE. This CDR3 is CASSLLAVSNQPQHF. DNA of the CDR3: TGTGCCAGCAGCTTGTTGGCGGTTAGCAATCAGCCCCAGCATTTT.

As concerns this clone: Other DNA sequences in the sample encode the same CDR3. The V gene is TRBV9, the J gene TRBJ1-2, with D unclear. The CDR3 is 13 amino acids. Trimming stripped 0 bases from V and 1 base from J, with 4 bases between. Germline values: CDR1 SGDLS, CDR2 YYNGEE. The CDR3 DNA sequence: TGTGCCAGCAGCGTAGACAGTAACTATGGCTACACCTTC. It specifies CASSVDSNYGYTF.

A single count supports this clone. The chain couples TRBV27 to TRBJ1-1; D is ambiguous. CDR1 is MNHEY and CDR2 is SMNVEV in the germline V gene (reference sequence). The CDR3 contains 15 residues. Between the trimmed V and J ends, which lost 3 bases and 4 bases, there was a span of 15 bases. The CDR3 sequence is CASSLGLLGSTEAFF. Here the CDR3 DNA reads TGTGCCAGCAGTTTGGGCCTGCTCGGGAGCACTGAAGCTTTCTTT.

The CDR3 nucleotides read TGTGCCAGCAGTCCCCGGACAGGGGGCCATCAGCCCCAGCATTTT. Its protein product is CASSPRTGGHQPQHF. The rearrangement joins TRBV28 to TRBJ1-5; 11 bases fit TRBD1. This CDR3 is built from 15 residues. Unmatched junction bases numbered 5, after V lost 5 bases and J lost 5 bases. Germline CDR1 MDHEN, CDR2 SYDVKM.

The V and J genes are TRBV5-1 and TRBJ2-1, with D hard to call. The CDR3 has 13 residues. CDR1 is SGHRS, CDR2 YFSETQ, per germline. Trimming pared 0 bases from V and 4 bases from J, leaving 5 bases between. In DNA, the CDR3 is TGCGCCAGCAGCTTGGAGACATACAATGAGCAGTTCTTC. Its translation is CASSLETYNEQFF.

To note about this clone: At one of its ends the junction is not consistent with the germline gene, which may arise from a read error. At the DNA level, this CDR3 is encoded by other sequences in the same sample as well. This rearrangement joins TRBV9 to TRBJ2-2, with D possibly matching TRBD1 (6 bases). The germline gives CDR1 SGDLS, CDR2 YYNGEE. There are 14 residues in the CDR3. CDR3 DNA sequence: TGCGCCAGCTCTACGACAGGAGCCACCGGGGAGCTGTTTTTT. Protein product: CASSTTGATGELFF. The full variable domain, in which reference TRBV9 and TRBJ2-2 provide the parts outside the CDR3, is DSGVTQTPKHLITATGQRVTLRCSPRSGDLSVYWYQQSLDQGLQFLIQYYNGEERAKGNILERFSAQQFPDLHSELNLSSLELGDSALYFCASSTTGATGELFFGEGSRLTVL.

This clone occurred a few times. The rearrangement joins TRBV7-9 to TRBJ1-2; D is uncertain. This CDR3 contains 11 residues. The V gene's germline CDR1 is SEHNR and CDR2 FQNEAQ (reference sequence). Trimming cost V 2 bases and J 8 bases, with 6 bases left between them. The CDR3 nucleotides are TGTGCCAGCAGCTTAACGGGGGGCTACACCTTC. This translates into CASSLTGGYTF.

This clone was observed once. One end of the junction fails to match germline, which may point to a read error. The rearrangement links TRBV6-5 to TRBJ1-3; the match to TRBD1 covers 7 bases. This CDR3 comprises 14 residues. In germline, CDR1 is MNHEY, CDR2 SVGAGI. The DNA for the CDR3 is TGTGCCAGCGGTTACAGGGGAGGGGAAAACACCATATATTTT. Translated, it gives CASGYRGGENTIYF.

The table lists this clone with a count of one. This rearrangement joins TRBV6-1 to TRBJ1-2, with D possibly matching TRBD1 (5 bases). Trimming cost V 3 bases and J 8 bases, with 10 bases left between them. The V gene's germline CDR1 is MNHNS and CDR2 SASEGT. This CDR3 spans 12 amino acids. The CDR3 sequence: CASSDRGYGYTF. CDR3 DNA: TGTGCCAGCAGTGATCGGGGGTACGGCTACACCTTC.